This T cell receptor beta chain was obtained from a study of blood T cell repertoires in COVID-19. Whole-study context: T cells, B-cell-depleted T cells, or PBMCs provided the cDNA or gDNA that served as material.

As processed by the authors: Cell counts per sample came from amplifying reference gene primers. This table comes from immunoSEQ multiplex PCR, and its TCRdb copy is limited to in-frame clones, with some not included. V, J and clone size are those of that table, while D and trimming were read from the DNA. This table has tens of thousands of clones, around nine tenths appearing once. The CDR3 sequence is 13 residues long. V gave up 3 bases and J gave up 4 bases, with 10 bases separating them. Germline CDR1 and CDR2: KGHSH and LQKENI. V and J are TRBV18 and TRBJ2-7, with D perhaps matching TRBD1 (6 bases). The sample comprised peripheral blood. This clonotype was obtained from a woman aged 55-69 years with active COVID-19. CDR3 amino acids: CASSPKQGYEQYF. The CDR3 coding sequence is TGTGCCAGCTCACCGAAACAGGGTTACGAGCAGTACTTC.